A single sample is the source of the 5 T cell receptor beta chains below, sequenced in a study of cytomegalovirus exposure and HLA in healthy donors. Generated by immunoSEQ multiplex PCR, the TCRdb table keeps only in-frame clones and is missing some. The sample holds 140,000 to 150,000 clones, roughly 90% seen once. Material: PBMCs. These receptors were taken from a man between 18 and 35 years old in good health and CMV-seronegative.

This clone has just a few counts. The CDR3 protein is CASSLASTRGYTF. CDR3 sequence (DNA): TGTGCCAGCAGCTTAGCGTCCACGAGGGGCTACACCTTC. The V and J genes are TRBV7-8 and TRBJ1-2; D is uncertain. CDR3 length: 13 residues. V lost 0 bases and J lost 8, with 10 bases in between. Germline V gene data show CDR1 as SGHVS and CDR2 as FQNEAQ.

This chain uses TRBV5-4 with TRBJ2-5; D is possibly TRBD2 (7 bases). The CDR3 spans 14 residues. The V gene lost 2 bases and the J gene lost 6 bases, with 14 bases spanning the gap. Germline-derived CDR1 and CDR2 are SGHNT and YYREEE (reference sequence). CDR3 DNA sequence: TGTGCCAGCAGCTTCTTCGGGGGGCTTAAGACCCAGTACTTC. Its protein is CASSFFGGLKTQYF. Full variable domain (rest looked up from reference TRBV5-4 and TRBJ2-5): ETGVTQSPTHLIKTRGQQVTLRCSSQSGHNTVSWYQQALGQGPQFIFQYYREEENGRGNFPPRFSGLQFPNYSSELNVNALELDDSALYLCASSFFGGLKTQYFGPGTRLLVL.

The rearrangement links TRBV27 to TRBJ1-3, with a tentative D call TRBD1 (5 bases). This CDR3 comprises 15 residues. V was cut by 6 bases and J by 0 bases, with 12 bases left in between. The germline V gene encodes CDR1 MNHEY and CDR2 SMNVEV (reference sequence). In DNA form, the CDR3 reads TGTGCCAGCAGGGCTACAGGCTCCTCTGGAAACACCATATATTTT. Protein sequence: CASRATGSSGNTIYF.

The chain links TRBV19 to TRBJ1-4, with D perhaps matching TRBD1 (5 bases). Germline V gene lookup returns CDR1 LNHDA and CDR2 SQIVND (reference sequence). The V and J ends lost 2 bases and 8 bases respectively, with 15 bases between them. The CDR3 covers 15 residues. The CDR3 here is CASSILLGHEEKLFF. The CDR3 nucleotides read TGTGCCAGTAGTATACTTCTGGGGCATGAGGAAAAACTGTTTTTT. The variable domain in full, completed from reference TRBV19 and TRBJ1-4, reads DGGITQSPKYLFRKEGQNVTLSCEQNLNHDAMYWYRQDPGQGLRLIYYSQIVNDFQKGDIAEGYSVSREKKESFPLTVTSAQKNPTAFYLCASSILLGHEEKLFFGSGTQLSVL.

The CDR3 is CASSQEGGPGQIFYEQYF. The CDR3 nucleotides read TGCGCCAGCAGCCAAGAGGGGGGACCGGGACAGATCTTCTACGAGCAGTACTTC. The chain couples TRBV4-1 to TRBJ2-7; D may be TRBD1 (7 bases). This CDR3 has 18 residues. Germline CDR1 MGHRA, CDR2 YSYEKL. Deletions cut 0 bases from V and 3 bases from J, with 21 bases between.